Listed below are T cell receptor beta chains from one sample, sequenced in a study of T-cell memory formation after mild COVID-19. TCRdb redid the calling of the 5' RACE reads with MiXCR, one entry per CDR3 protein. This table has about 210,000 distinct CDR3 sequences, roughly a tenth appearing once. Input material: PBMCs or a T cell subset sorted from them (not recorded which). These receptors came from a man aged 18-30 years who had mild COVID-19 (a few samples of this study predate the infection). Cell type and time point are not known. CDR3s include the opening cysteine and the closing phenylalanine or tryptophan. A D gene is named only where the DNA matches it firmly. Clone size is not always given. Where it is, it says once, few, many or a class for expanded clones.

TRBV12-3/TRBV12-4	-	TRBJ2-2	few	CASCKRNTGELFF	TGTGCCAGCTGCAAAAGGAACACCGGGGAGCTGTTTTTT
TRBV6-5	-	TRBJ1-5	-	CASSYGTAGQPQHF	TGTGCCAGCAGTTATGGGACGGCGGGTCAGCCCCAGCATTTT
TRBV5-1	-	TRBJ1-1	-	CASSSLSLNTEAFF	TGCGCCAGCAGCTCACTCTCTCTGAACACTGAAGCTTTCTTT
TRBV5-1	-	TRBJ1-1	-	CASSLEEGQNTEAFF	TGCGCCAGCAGCTTGGAGGAGGGGCAGAACACTGAAGCTTTCTTT
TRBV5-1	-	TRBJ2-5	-	CASSLEGLGTQYF	TGCGCCAGCAGCTTGGAAGGATTGGGGACCCAGTACTTC
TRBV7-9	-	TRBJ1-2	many	CASSLGVNYGYTF	TGTGCCAGCAGCTTAGGGGTTAACTATGGCTACACCTTC
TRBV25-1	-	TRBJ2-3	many	CASARDSDTQYF	TGTGCCAGCGCTCGGGACTCAGATACGCAGTATTTT
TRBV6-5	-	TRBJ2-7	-	CASSYRQLSQQYF	TGTGCCAGCAGTTACCGACAACTCTCCCAGCAGTACTTC
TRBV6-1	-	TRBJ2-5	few	CASSEGEGAGEETQYF	TGTGCCAGCAGTGAAGGCGAGGGGGCGGGAGAAGAGACCCAGTACTTC
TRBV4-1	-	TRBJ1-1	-	CASSQIRPANTEAFF	TGCGCCAGCAGCCAGATACGGCCTGCGAACACTGAAGCTTTCTTT
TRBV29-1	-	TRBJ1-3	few	CSVDLGNGNTIYF	TGCAGCGTTGATCTGGGAAATGGAAACACCATATATTTT
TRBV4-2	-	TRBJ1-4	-	CASSQEGTGTNEKLFF	TGTGCCAGCAGCCAAGAAGGCACAGGGACAAATGAAAAACTGTTTTTT
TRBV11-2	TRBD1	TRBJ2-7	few	CASSTDRREQYF	TGTGCCAGCAGCACGGACAGGCGGGAGCAGTACTTC
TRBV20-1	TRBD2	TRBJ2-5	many	CSAPREGSSQETQYF	TGCAGTGCTCCCAGGGAGGGATCCAGCCAAGAGACCCAGTACTTC
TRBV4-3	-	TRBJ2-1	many	CASSQGTSSYNEQFF	TGCGCCAGCAGCCAAGGAACGAGCTCCTACAATGAGCAGTTCTTC
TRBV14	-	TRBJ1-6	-	CASSQQGSSPLHF	TGTGCCAGCAGCCAACAGGGCAGTTCACCCCTCCACTTT
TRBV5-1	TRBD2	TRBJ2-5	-	CASSSGTSGGAQETQYF	TGCGCCAGCAGCTCGGGGACTAGCGGGGGGGCCCAAGAGACCCAGTACTTC
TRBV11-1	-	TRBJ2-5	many	CASSLMAAKETQYF	TGTGCCAGCAGCTTGATGGCAGCCAAAGAGACCCAGTACTTC
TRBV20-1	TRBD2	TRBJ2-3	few	CSALPGLAGGTTDTQYF	TGCAGTGCCCTACCGGGACTAGCGGGGGGCACCACAGATACGCAGTATTTT
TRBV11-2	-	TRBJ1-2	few	CASSSLRGVGYGYTF	TGTGCCAGCAGCTCGCTCAGGGGAGTTGGATACGGCTACACCTTC
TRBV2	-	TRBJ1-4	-	CASIRVPNEKLFF	TGTGCCAGCATCAGGGTACCTAATGAAAAACTGTTTTTT
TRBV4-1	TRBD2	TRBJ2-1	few	CASSRISGGLSYNEQFF	TGCGCCAGCAGTAGAATTAGCGGGGGCCTCTCCTACAATGAGCAGTTCTTC
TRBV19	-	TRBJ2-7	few	CASSISYPSYEQYF	TGTGCCAGTAGTATAAGCTACCCCTCCTACGAGCAGTACTTC
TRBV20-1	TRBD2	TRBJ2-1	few	CSALGGGGHNEQFF	TGCAGTGCCCTCGGCGGGGGAGGCCACAATGAGCAGTTCTTC
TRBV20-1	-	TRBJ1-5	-	CSARVRINQPQHF	TGCAGTGCTAGAGTCAGGATCAATCAGCCCCAGCATTTT
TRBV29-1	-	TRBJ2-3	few	CSGGSLRTDTQYF	TGCAGCGGTGGAAGCCTTCGCACAGATACGCAGTATTTT
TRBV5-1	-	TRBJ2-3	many	CASSLGSASGTDTQYF	TGCGCCAGCAGCTTGGGAAGCGCATCGGGCACAGATACGCAGTATTTT
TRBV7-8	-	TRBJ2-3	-	CASSLERNLVDTQYF	TGTGCCAGCAGCTTAGAGCGTAACTTAGTCGATACGCAGTATTTT
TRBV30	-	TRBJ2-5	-	CAWSSGETQYF	TGTGCCTGGAGCTCGGGGGAGACCCAGTACTTC
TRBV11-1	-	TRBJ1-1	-	CASSSSGTDYKAFF	TGTGCCAGCAGCTCATCGGGGACTGACTACAAAGCTTTCTTT
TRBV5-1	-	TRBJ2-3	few	CASSFQAPTDTQYF	TGCGCCAGCAGCTTTCAGGCCCCCACAGATACGCAGTATTTT
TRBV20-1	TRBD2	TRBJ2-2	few	CSPSGAATGELFF	TGCAGCCCTAGCGGGGCAGCCACCGGGGAGCTGTTTTTT
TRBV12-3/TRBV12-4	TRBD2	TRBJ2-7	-	CASSPGTSGGYTYEQYF	TGTGCCAGCAGCCCCGGGACTAGCGGGGGGTATACCTACGAGCAGTACTTC
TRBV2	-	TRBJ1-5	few	CASSAGGGYQPQHF	TGTGCCAGCAGTGCTGGTGGGGGTTATCAGCCCCAGCATTTT
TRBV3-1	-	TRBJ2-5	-	CASSPWGAETQYF	TGTGCCAGCAGCCCGTGGGGAGCAGAGACCCAGTACTTC
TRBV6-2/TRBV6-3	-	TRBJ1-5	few	CASSYWRDQQPQHF	TGTGCCAGCAGTTACTGGAGGGACCAGCAGCCCCAGCATTTT
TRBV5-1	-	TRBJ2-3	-	CASSPIAHDTQYF	TGCGCCAGCAGCCCAATAGCTCACGATACGCAGTATTTT
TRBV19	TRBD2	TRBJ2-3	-	CASQPGTSGIPRTDTQYF	TGTGCCAGTCAACCCGGGACTAGCGGAATACCCCGCACAGATACGCAGTATTTT
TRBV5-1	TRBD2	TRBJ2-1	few	CATGRGGNEQFF	TGCGCCACGGGGAGGGGTGGCAATGAGCAGTTCTTC
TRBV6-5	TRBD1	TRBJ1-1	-	CASRYATPFSRDRGTEAFF	TGTGCCAGCAGATACGCAACTCCGTTCTCCCGGGACAGGGGAACTGAAGCTTTCTTT
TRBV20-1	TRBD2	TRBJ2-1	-	CSAPHPGLVINEQFF	TGCAGTGCGCCCCATCCGGGACTAGTCATCAATGAGCAGTTCTTC
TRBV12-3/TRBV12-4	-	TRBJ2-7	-	CASSLRLPGYEQYF	TGTGCCAGCAGTTTAAGGCTCCCGGGCTACGAGCAGTACTTC
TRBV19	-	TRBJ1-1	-	CASSRRTLNTEAFF	TGTGCCAGTAGCCGTCGGACCTTAAACACTGAAGCTTTCTTT
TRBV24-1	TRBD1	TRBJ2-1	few	CATSDPDRGRLFF	TGTGCCACCAGTGACCCCGACAGGGGGAGATTGTTCTTC
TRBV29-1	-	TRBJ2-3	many	CSVETLGTDTQYF	TGCAGCGTTGAGACACTGGGCACAGATACGCAGTATTTT
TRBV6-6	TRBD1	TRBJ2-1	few	CASSGLSGQGYNEQFF	TGTGCCAGCAGTGGTCTATCGGGACAGGGCTACAATGAGCAGTTCTTC